Each of the 26 T cell receptor beta chains below was sequenced from the same sample in a study of blood T cell repertoires in COVID-19. Method: immunoSEQ multiplex PCR; TCRdb's copy keeps in-frame clones and lacks some. The profile shows roughly 75,000 clones, roughly 80% of them singletons. Sequencing used peripheral blood. The receptors here all came from a man in his 70s with acute or convalescent COVID-19.

The chain combines TRBV9 with TRBJ2-5, with TRBD2 matching 9 bases. This CDR3 is built from 16 residues. Germline assignment: CDR1 SGDLS and CDR2 YYNGEE. Trimming at V came to 0 bases and at J to 1 base, leaving 4 bases not matched to a gene. The CDR3 coding sequence is TGTGCCAGCAGCGTAGGTTCTAGCGGGATCCAAGAGACCCAGTACTTC. As protein: CASSVGSSGIQETQYF.

The chain employs TRBV18 and TRBJ2-1; TRBD1 aligns across 7 bases. V dropped 3 bases and J dropped 6; count of bases not matched to a gene: 11. In germline, CDR1 is KGHSH, CDR2 LQKENI. CDR3 length: 16 amino acids. The CDR3 DNA reads TGTGCCAGCTCACCCCCGGTGGCAGGGGGTTTCAATGAGCAGTTCTTC. Its translation: CASSPPVAGGFNEQFF.

The rearrangement joins TRBV20-1 to TRBJ2-7, with TRBD1 identical over 8 bases. This CDR3 is built from 14 residues. The ends lost 3 bases at V and 2 bases at J; junction bases unmatched: 6. CDR1 is DFQATT, CDR2 SNEGSKA, per germline (reference sequence). The CDR3 here is CSASGQGNPYEQYF. Written as DNA, the CDR3 is TGCAGTGCTAGTGGACAGGGCAACCCCTACGAGCAGTACTTC.

This clone was found a few times. V usage is TRBV29-1 and J usage is TRBJ1-1, with a possible D match to TRBD1 (6 bases). CDR1 SQVTM and CDR2 ANQGSEA come from the germline V gene. The V and J ends lost 4 bases and 0 bases respectively, with 9 bases between them. CDR3 size: 13 residues. This CDR3 reads CSVAGTLNTEAFF. CDR3 sequence (DNA): TGCAGCGTTGCCGGGACATTGAACACTGAAGCTTTCTTT.

This clone has a handful of counts. The chain joins TRBV5-1 to TRBJ2-3; 10 nucleotides agree with TRBD2. J lost 5 bases, V lost 0 bases, and 6 bases had no gene match. The CDR3 runs 16 residues. The germline gives CDR1 SGHRS, CDR2 YFSETQ. CDR3 coding DNA: TGCGCCAGCAGCTTGGTCAGCGGGAGGGCCCAAGATACGCAGTATTTT. The encoded protein is CASSLVSGRAQDTQYF. Looking up the rest from reference TRBV5-1 and TRBJ2-3 gives the full variable domain: KAGVTQTPRYLIKTRGQQVTLSCSPISGHRSVSWYQQTPGQGLQFLFEYFSETQRNKGNFPGRFSGRQFSNSRSEMNVSTLELGDSALYLCASSLVSGRAQDTQYFGPGTRLTVL.

This chain uses TRBV28 with TRBJ2-7, with D perhaps TRBD1 (5 bases). V lost 8 bases and J lost 3, with 8 bases in between. The V gene's germline CDR1 is MDHEN and CDR2 SYDVKM. CDR3 size: 11 residues. The chain's CDR3 is CASGQGYEQYF. DNA for the CDR3: TGTGCCAGCGGGCAGGGCTACGAGCAGTACTTC. The full variable domain, rest sourced from reference TRBV28 and TRBJ2-7, is DVKVTQSSRYLVKRTGEKVFLECVQDMDHENMFWYRQDPGLGLRLIYFSYDVKMKEKGDIPEGYSVSREKKERFSLILESASTNQTSMYLCASGQGYEQYFGPGTRLTVT.

There are a few counts of this clone. This chain uses TRBV5-4 with TRBJ1-6; the D gene is possibly TRBD1 (5 bases). CDR1 and CDR2 (germline): SGHNT, YYREEE (reference sequence). This CDR3 comprises 15 residues. Trimming removed 4 bases at V and 10 bases at J, with 18 bases between. CDR3 sequence (DNA): TGTGCCAGCAGCGGCCGGACCGGCGGGGACTCACCCCTCCACTTT. Protein product: CASSGRTGGDSPLHF.

This clone is hyperexpanded by share. The chain combines TRBV3-1 (or the pseudogene TRBV3-2) with TRBJ2-3, with 12 bases that match TRBD2. CDR1 and CDR2 (germline): LGHDT, YNNKEL (reference sequence). V shed 2 bases and J 5 bases; nucleotides not matched to a gene: 5. This CDR3 comprises 16 residues. The CDR3 DNA sequence: TGTGCCAGCAGCCAACGACTAGCGGGGGAGGGAGATACGCAGTATTTT. It codes for CASSQRLAGEGDTQYF.

The chain joins TRBV5-6 to TRBJ1-1, with 8 bases identical to TRBD1. The CDR3 extends over 15 amino acids. V shed 0 bases, J shed 4 bases, and the junction held 5 bases outside the gene matches. The germline CDR1 and CDR2 sequences are SGHDT and YYEEEE. CDR3 bases: TGTGCCAGCAGCTTGGTCTTCACAGGGGGCACTGAAGCTTTCTTT. It specifies CASSLVFTGGTEAFF.

The genes are TRBV6-5 and TRBJ1-6; weak D call: TRBD1 (5 bases). Germline V gene data show CDR1 as MNHEY and CDR2 as SVGAGI. The CDR3 has 14 residues. V was cut by 7 bases and J by 10 bases, with 17 bases left in between. This CDR3 reads CASTREQGGSPLHF. CDR3 in DNA: TGTGCCAGCACCAGGGAGCAGGGAGGGTCACCCCTCCACTTT.

The chain is built from TRBV30 and TRBJ2-5; the match to TRBD1 covers 11 bases. V was pared by 5 bases and J by 5 bases, with 4 bases of the junction left unmatched. From germline, CDR1 is GTSNPN and CDR2 SVGIG (reference sequence). This CDR3 has 13 amino acids. The CDR3 DNA sequence: TGTGCCTGGGAGGACAGGGGGCTTGAGACCCAGTACTTC. Translation gives CAWEDRGLETQYF.

This clone was seen a few times. V usage is TRBV12-3 or TRBV12-4 and J usage is TRBJ1-2, with D maybe TRBD1 (6 bases). CDR3 length: 13 residues. The germline V and J ends were trimmed by 5 bases and 0 bases, with 7 bases remaining between them. DNA for the CDR3: TGTGCCAGCAGTACAGGGACTAACTATGGCTACACCTTC. Its protein product is CASSTGTNYGYTF.

A note on this clone: This CDR3 is also generated by other DNA sequences in the sample. The chain combines TRBV11-2 with TRBJ2-2; 8 bases line up with TRBD2. The CDR3 has 16 residues. The V gene end was trimmed by 1 base and the J gene end by 1 base; junction bases not matched to a gene: 2. CDR1 and CDR2 from the germline V gene are SGHAT and FQNNGV. CDR3 amino acids: CASSLGAGGNTGELFF. In DNA form, the CDR3 reads TGTGCCAGCAGCTTAGGGGCGGGAGGGAACACCGGGGAGCTGTTTTTT.

The CDR3 protein is CAWSVREDEKLFF. The CDR3 DNA reads as TGTGCCTGGAGTGTACGGGAGGACGAAAAACTGTTTTTT. The rearrangement uses TRBV30 and TRBJ1-4; unclear D gene. The germline CDR1 and CDR2 sequences are GTSNPN and SVGIG (reference sequence). The V gene lost 0 bases and the J gene lost 8 bases, with 10 bases spanning the gap. The CDR3 runs to 13 residues.

This clone occurred once. The J gene is TRBJ2-3, the V gene TRBV6-5; D remains ambiguous. V was cut by 3 bases and J by 0 bases, with 13 bases left in between. In germline, CDR1 is MNHEY, CDR2 SVGAGI. The CDR3 spans 16 residues. CDR3 loop: CASSYPASASTDTQYF. The CDR3 coding sequence is TGTGCCAGCAGTTATCCCGCGAGCGCTAGCACAGATACGCAGTATTTT.

The rearrangement joins TRBV10-1 to TRBJ2-3; TRBD2 agrees at 12 bases. CDR3 length: 16 residues. CDR1 is WNHNN and CDR2 is SYGVQD in the germline V gene (reference sequence). Trimming at V came to 3 bases and at J to 4 bases, leaving 5 bases not matched to a gene. CDR3 sequence: CASSDWTSGNPDTQYF. The CDR3 DNA is TGCGCCAGCAGTGATTGGACTAGCGGGAATCCAGATACGCAGTATTTT.

This clone was detected a few times. The DNA of the CDR3 is TGTGCCAGCAGTCCCGGAACGGGAGTGGCCGGGGAGCTGTTTTTT. Residues: CASSPGTGVAGELFF. V gene TRBV6-5 combines with J gene TRBJ2-2, with TRBD2 as a possible D gene (6 bases). This CDR3 has 15 amino acids. Germline V gene data show CDR1 as MNHEY and CDR2 as SVGAGI. Deletions cut 5 bases from V and 6 bases from J, with 16 bases between.

CDR3 loop: CASSRGGQGRRSNQPQHF. The CDR3 DNA reads as TGTGCCAGCAGCCGGGGTGGACAGGGGAGGAGGAGCAATCAGCCCCAGCATTTT. This chain connects TRBV5-6 to TRBJ1-5; 9 bases line up with TRBD1. Germline lookup yields CDR1 SGHDT and CDR2 YYEEEE. Germline trimming cut 4 bases from V and 1 base from J; bases unmatched to any gene: 12. CDR3 length: 18 amino acids. Complete variable domain (other parts from reference TRBV5-6 and TRBJ1-5): DAGVTQSPTHLIKTRGQQVTLRCSPKSGHDTVSWYQQALGQGPQFIFQYYEEEERQRGNFPDRFSGHQFPNYSSELNVNALLLGDSALYLCASSRGGQGRRSNQPQHFGDGTRLSIL.

This sequence joins TRBV25-1 and TRBJ2-1; possibly TRBD2 for D (5 bases). Deletions cut 4 bases from V and 6 bases from J, with 13 bases between. The CDR3 consists of 14 residues. The germline CDR1 and CDR2 sequences are MGHDK and SYGVNS. The CDR3: CASSVWTAGNEQFF. CDR3 in DNA: TGTGCCAGCAGTGTATGGACCGCGGGCAATGAGCAGTTCTTC.

This clone was observed a handful of times. The chain employs TRBV15 and TRBJ2-7; TRBD2 might be the D (5 bases). Trimming shortened V by 0 bases and J by 0 bases, and 12 bases separated the two germline ends. From germline, CDR1 is LNHNV and CDR2 YYDKDF (reference sequence). CDR3 size: 16 residues. The CDR3: CATSRDPSGSSYEQYF. DNA of the CDR3: TGTGCCACCAGCAGAGATCCGAGCGGAAGCTCCTACGAGCAGTACTTC.

The rearrangement joins TRBV28 to TRBJ2-4; D is possibly TRBD2 (5 bases). CDR1 MDHEN and CDR2 SYDVKM come from the germline V gene. The CDR3 runs to 14 residues. The V end lost 5 bases, the J end lost 3 bases, and 11 bases lay between the germline ends. The CDR3 loop is CASSPLEVKNIQYF. CDR3 DNA: TGTGCCAGCAGTCCCCTGGAGGTCAAAAACATTCAGTACTTC.

The chain joins TRBV19 to TRBJ2-1; D ambiguous. Looked up from germline, CDR1 is LNHDA and CDR2 is SQIVND (reference sequence). The V gene lost 7 bases and the J gene lost 0 bases, with 7 bases spanning the gap. This CDR3 region has 13 residues. In DNA, the CDR3 is TGTGCCAGTATAGAGAGCTCCTACAATGAGCAGTTCTTC. Translated: CASIESSYNEQFF.

The chain is built from TRBV27 and TRBJ1-3, with D possibly matching TRBD1 (5 bases). CDR1 MNHEY and CDR2 SMNVEV come from the germline V gene (reference sequence). V lost 5 bases and J 2 bases, leaving 16 bases between the germline ends. The CDR3 runs to 16 residues. The CDR3 sequence: CASSPMLGPTGNTIYF. Here the CDR3 DNA reads TGTGCCAGCAGTCCCATGTTGGGGCCAACTGGAAACACCATATATTTT.

This sequence joins TRBV5-5 and TRBJ1-6; 8 nucleotides line up with TRBD1. After removal of 2 bases from V and 9 bases from J, the junction contained 4 bases not matched to a gene. Germline V lookup: CDR1 SGHKS, CDR2 YYEKEE (reference sequence). The CDR3 sequence is 14 residues long. The CDR3: CASSFRGPGSPLHF. The CDR3 bases are TGTGCCAGCAGCTTCAGGGGGCCAGGTTCACCCCTCCACTTT.

This chain links TRBV7-2 with TRBJ2-3; D is uncertain. V gave up 3 bases and J gave up 0 bases, with 10 bases separating them. The CDR3 sequence is 15 residues long. Germline V lookup: CDR1 SGHTA, CDR2 FQGNSA. DNA for the CDR3: TGTGCCAGCAGCTTGAGACAAGGCAGCACAGATACGCAGTATTTT. It specifies CASSLRQGSTDTQYF.

The V call is TRBV27, the J call TRBJ2-1, with a possible D match to TRBD1 (5 bases). V lost 3 bases, J lost 5 bases, and 20 bases lay in between. The CDR3 covers 17 residues. From germline, CDR1 is MNHEY and CDR2 SMNVEV (reference sequence). The CDR3 protein is CASSFSRTPNRNNEQFF. The CDR3, as DNA: TGTGCCAGCAGTTTTTCCCGGACACCAAACCGAAACAATGAGCAGTTCTTC.